Listed below are T cell receptor beta chains from one sample, sequenced in a study of shared clonotypes between healthy human individuals. Clones were read by immunoSEQ multiplex PCR, and TCRdb kept only the in-frame ones, dropping some. In the table there are roughly 2.6 million clones, around nine tenths of which are singletons. The sequenced material came from naive CD4+ T cells sorted from blood. The receptors shown here come from a man aged 18-30 years in good health. The CDR3 runs from the conserved cysteine through the conserved F or W. The D gene is left open where the match is weak. Size values are once, few and many counts, or a class for expanded clones, and some rows have none.

abundance: -
v_gene: TRBV7-9
len: 14
d_gene: -
j_gene: TRBJ2-7
CDR3nt: TGTGCCAGCAGCTTACGGGGGCTGGGCCTGGAGCAGTACTTC
CDR3aa: CASSLRGLGLEQYF

abundance: -
v_gene: TRBV9
len: 16
d_gene: TRBD2
j_gene: TRBJ2-7
CDR3nt: TGTGCCAGCAGCCCTCTGGGACTAGCGGCCACCTACGAGCAGTACTTC
CDR3aa: CASSPLGLAATYEQYF

abundance: -
v_gene: TRBV6-1
len: 14
d_gene: -
j_gene: TRBJ1-2
CDR3nt: TGTGCCAGCAGTGAGCCAGGGGTAAGCTATGGCTACACCTTC
CDR3aa: CASSEPGVSYGYTF

abundance: -
v_gene: TRBV5-5
len: 14
d_gene: TRBD2
j_gene: TRBJ2-3
CDR3nt: TGTGCCAGCAGCTCTTCGGGGGGGCCAGATACGCAGTATTTT
CDR3aa: CASSSSGGPDTQYF

abundance: -
v_gene: TRBV29-1
len: 12
d_gene: -
j_gene: TRBJ2-3
CDR3nt: TGCAGCGGAGGTAGAGGCACAGATACGCAGTATTTT
CDR3aa: CSGGRGTDTQYF

abundance: once
v_gene: TRBV27
len: 16
d_gene: -
j_gene: TRBJ1-6
CDR3nt: TGTGCCAGCAGCCAGTTCCCGAGCTCCTATAATTCACCCCTCCACTTT
CDR3aa: CASSQFPSSYNSPLHF

abundance: -
v_gene: TRBV5-4
len: 14
d_gene: -
j_gene: TRBJ2-2
CDR3nt: TGTGCCAGCAGCCCAGAGAGGGGCTTCGGGGAGCTGTTTTTT
CDR3aa: CASSPERGFGELFF

abundance: -
v_gene: TRBV7-2
len: 15
d_gene: -
j_gene: TRBJ2-7
CDR3nt: TGTGCCAGCAGTAAACCGCAGGACTTCTCCTACGAGCAGTACTTC
CDR3aa: CASSKPQDFSYEQYF

abundance: -
v_gene: TRBV6-1
len: 14
d_gene: -
j_gene: TRBJ2-3
CDR3nt: TGTGCCAGCAGTGAGGGGCAGGGATTAGATACGCAGTATTTT
CDR3aa: CASSEGQGLDTQYF

abundance: -
v_gene: TRBV9
len: 15
d_gene: -
j_gene: TRBJ2-1
CDR3nt: TGTGCCAGCAGCCGGGACGGCGGTTCCTACAATGAGCAGTTCTTC
CDR3aa: CASSRDGGSYNEQFF

abundance: -
v_gene: TRBV7-2
len: 13
d_gene: -
j_gene: TRBJ1-1
CDR3nt: TGTGCCAGCAGCCCTCGCCTGAACACTGAAGCTTTCTTT
CDR3aa: CASSPRLNTEAFF

abundance: -
v_gene: TRBV4-3
len: 15
d_gene: TRBD1
j_gene: TRBJ2-1
CDR3nt: TGCGCCAGCAGCCAACGTGGACAGGGAAGGGATGAGCAGTTCTTC
CDR3aa: CASSQRGQGRDEQFF

abundance: -
v_gene: TRBV10-1
len: 17
d_gene: TRBD2
j_gene: TRBJ2-2
CDR3nt: TGCGCCAGCAGTGACACTAGCGGGGGGTCGAACACCGGGGAGCTGTTTTTT
CDR3aa: CASSDTSGGSNTGELFF

abundance: once
v_gene: TRBV28
len: 15
d_gene: -
j_gene: TRBJ1-2
CDR3nt: TGTGCCAGCAGCTTCAGCAGGGGACGGAACTATGGCTACACCTTC
CDR3aa: CASSFSRGRNYGYTF

abundance: -
v_gene: TRBV7-7
len: 16
d_gene: -
j_gene: TRBJ2-5
CDR3nt: TGTGCTAGCAGCCCGCGTCTAATGTCGAGCCAAGAGACCCAGTACTTC
CDR3aa: CASSPRLMSSQETQYF

abundance: once
v_gene: TRBV6-6
len: 15
d_gene: -
j_gene: TRBJ1-5
CDR3nt: TGTGCCAGCAGTTACTCGGCACAGGGTGGACAGCCCCAGCATTTT
CDR3aa: CASSYSAQGGQPQHF

abundance: -
v_gene: TRBV19
len: 18
d_gene: -
j_gene: TRBJ1-3
CDR3nt: TGTGCCAGTAGTATTGGAACGGACAGTTTGGACTCTGGAAACACCATATATTTT
CDR3aa: CASSIGTDSLDSGNTIYF

abundance: -
v_gene: TRBV28
len: 15
d_gene: -
j_gene: TRBJ1-5
CDR3nt: TGTGCCAGCACTCAAAGTCGGGGCCCCCATCAGCCCCAGCATTTT
CDR3aa: CASTQSRGPHQPQHF

abundance: few
v_gene: TRBV28
len: 15
d_gene: TRBD1
j_gene: TRBJ1-6
CDR3nt: TGTGCCAGCAGTTTGGGCGGACAGGGCCAATCACCCCTCCACTTT
CDR3aa: CASSLGGQGQSPLHF

abundance: -
v_gene: TRBV7-2
len: 15
d_gene: TRBD1
j_gene: TRBJ1-4
CDR3nt: TGTGCCAGCAGCTTAGAGGGGACAGGGAGCGAAAAACTGTTTTTT
CDR3aa: CASSLEGTGSEKLFF

abundance: -
v_gene: TRBV5-1
len: 14
d_gene: -
j_gene: TRBJ1-1
CDR3nt: TGCGCCAGCAGCACCTCAGGGTTCAACACTGAAGCTTTCTTT
CDR3aa: CASSTSGFNTEAFF

abundance: -
v_gene: TRBV29-1
len: 13
d_gene: -
j_gene: TRBJ2-7
CDR3nt: TGCAGCGTCGAAAGCAGCAGCTCCTACGAGCAGTACTTC
CDR3aa: CSVESSSSYEQYF

abundance: -
v_gene: TRBV28
len: 17
d_gene: -
j_gene: TRBJ1-5
CDR3nt: TGTGCCAGCAGTTTACCCCAACTTCCTTATAGCAATCAGCCCCAGCATTTT
CDR3aa: CASSLPQLPYSNQPQHF

abundance: -
v_gene: TRBV27
len: 13
d_gene: -
j_gene: TRBJ1-3
CDR3nt: TGTGCCAGCAGTAGGGCCGGGGGAAACACCATATATTTT
CDR3aa: CASSRAGGNTIYF

abundance: -
v_gene: TRBV12-5
len: 13
d_gene: -
j_gene: TRBJ2-7
CDR3nt: TGTGCTAGTGGTTTGGCGGCGGGAAACGAGCAGTACTTC
CDR3aa: CASGLAAGNEQYF

abundance: -
v_gene: TRBV5-1
len: 15
d_gene: TRBD2
j_gene: TRBJ2-3
CDR3nt: TGCGCCAGCAGCTTGGAGCGGGGGGTCCCAGATACGCAGTATTTT
CDR3aa: CASSLERGVPDTQYF

abundance: -
v_gene: TRBV6-1
len: 14
d_gene: TRBD1
j_gene: TRBJ1-2
CDR3nt: TGTGCCAGCAGAAAGGACAGGGCCACCTATGGCTACACCTTC
CDR3aa: CASRKDRATYGYTF

abundance: -
v_gene: TRBV6-6
len: 16
d_gene: TRBD1
j_gene: TRBJ1-4
CDR3nt: TGTGCCAGCAGTTACGGCAGGGGGACGGCTAATGAAAAACTGTTTTTT
CDR3aa: CASSYGRGTANEKLFF

abundance: once
v_gene: TRBV5-4
len: 15
d_gene: -
j_gene: TRBJ2-5
CDR3nt: TGTGCCAGCAGCTTGGCCGAGAAGGGCAGGCAGACCCAGTACTTC
CDR3aa: CASSLAEKGRQTQYF

abundance: -
v_gene: TRBV5-5
len: 15
d_gene: -
j_gene: TRBJ2-6
CDR3nt: TGTGCCAGCAGCCCTGAACGCTCTGGGGCCAACGTCCTGACTTTC
CDR3aa: CASSPERSGANVLTF

abundance: -
v_gene: TRBV6-5
len: 14
d_gene: TRBD1
j_gene: TRBJ1-6
CDR3nt: TGTGCCAGCAGTTACTCCGGACAGGGGAAACTCCTCCACTTT
CDR3aa: CASSYSGQGKLLHF

abundance: once
v_gene: TRBV19
len: 15
d_gene: TRBD1
j_gene: TRBJ2-2
CDR3nt: TGTGCCAGTAGTACGGGACAGGTGAACACCGGGGAGCTGTTTTTT
CDR3aa: CASSTGQVNTGELFF

abundance: -
v_gene: TRBV7-6
len: 16
d_gene: TRBD1
j_gene: TRBJ1-3
CDR3nt: TGTGCCAGCAGCTCCCTCTCGACAGGGCCTGGAAACACCATATATTTT
CDR3aa: CASSSLSTGPGNTIYF

abundance: -
v_gene: TRBV4-3
len: 14
d_gene: -
j_gene: TRBJ2-1
CDR3nt: TGCGCCAGCAGCCCTGGCTTAGAGACAGCCGAGCAGTTCTTC
CDR3aa: CASSPGLETAEQFF

abundance: -
v_gene: TRBV6-6
len: 15
d_gene: TRBD1
j_gene: TRBJ1-2
CDR3nt: TGTGCCAGCAGTTCCGCCCGGGACAGGGGGCTTGGCTACACCTTC
CDR3aa: CASSSARDRGLGYTF

abundance: -
v_gene: TRBV25-1
len: 15
d_gene: -
j_gene: TRBJ1-1
CDR3nt: TGTGCCAGCAGTGGTGGAACTGTGGGGCGAACTGAAGCTTTCTTT
CDR3aa: CASSGGTVGRTEAFF

abundance: -
v_gene: TRBV30
len: 18
d_gene: TRBD2
j_gene: TRBJ2-1
CDR3nt: TGTGCCTGGAGTGTAAACGATCGGGGGGGATTCCCCTACAATGAGCAGTTCTTC
CDR3aa: CAWSVNDRGGFPYNEQFF

abundance: -
v_gene: TRBV6-5
len: 15
d_gene: -
j_gene: TRBJ1-6
CDR3nt: TGTGCCAGCAGTCCCTGGGGACGGTATAATTCACCCCTCCACTTT
CDR3aa: CASSPWGRYNSPLHF

abundance: -
v_gene: TRBV7-9
len: 19
d_gene: -
j_gene: TRBJ1-3
CDR3nt: TGTGCCAGCAGCTTAGCGCTCGGTTGGGGGGCAACCTCTGGAAACACCATATATTTT
CDR3aa: CASSLALGWGATSGNTIYF

abundance: -
v_gene: TRBV7-9
len: 13
d_gene: -
j_gene: TRBJ1-1
CDR3nt: TGTGCCAGCAGCTTAACAGGCCTAGCTGAAGCTTTCTTT
CDR3aa: CASSLTGLAEAFF

abundance: -
v_gene: TRBV7-6
len: 13
d_gene: -
j_gene: TRBJ2-7
CDR3nt: TGTGCCAGCAGCTTAGGGGGTACCTACGAGCAGTACTTC
CDR3aa: CASSLGGTYEQYF

abundance: -
v_gene: TRBV9
len: 15
d_gene: TRBD2
j_gene: TRBJ2-7
CDR3nt: TGTGCCAGCAGCGTAGCAAGCGGGAGGAACTACGAGCAGTACTTC
CDR3aa: CASSVASGRNYEQYF

abundance: -
v_gene: TRBV7-9
len: 15
d_gene: TRBD1
j_gene: TRBJ2-5
CDR3nt: TGTGCCAGCAGCCCCCTGACAGGGGGCAGAGAGACCCAGTACTTC
CDR3aa: CASSPLTGGRETQYF

abundance: -
v_gene: TRBV6-1
len: 13
d_gene: -
j_gene: TRBJ1-5
CDR3nt: TGTGCCAGCAGGGGAGGGGGAGATCAGCCCCAGCATTTT
CDR3aa: CASRGGGDQPQHF

abundance: -
v_gene: TRBV7-9
len: 14
d_gene: -
j_gene: TRBJ1-3
CDR3nt: TGTGCCAGCAGCGTAACAGGCTCTGGAAACACCATATATTTT
CDR3aa: CASSVTGSGNTIYF

abundance: few
v_gene: TRBV30
len: 14
d_gene: -
j_gene: TRBJ1-3
CDR3nt: TGTGCCTGGAGTGTGGGGAGCTCTGGAAACACCATATATTTT
CDR3aa: CAWSVGSSGNTIYF

abundance: -
v_gene: TRBV6-1
len: 15
d_gene: -
j_gene: TRBJ1-5
CDR3nt: TGTGCCAGCACCCTAACAGAACTCAGCAATCAGCCCCAGCATTTT
CDR3aa: CASTLTELSNQPQHF

abundance: -
v_gene: TRBV7-8
len: 11
d_gene: -
j_gene: TRBJ1-1
CDR3nt: TGTGCCAGCAGCGTGGGTACTGAAGCTTTCTTT
CDR3aa: CASSVGTEAFF

abundance: -
v_gene: TRBV18
len: 15
d_gene: -
j_gene: TRBJ2-5
CDR3nt: TGTGCCAGCTCACAGGGACCACCCAGGGGAGAGACCCAGTACTTC
CDR3aa: CASSQGPPRGETQYF

abundance: -
v_gene: TRBV5-4
len: 15
d_gene: TRBD2
j_gene: TRBJ2-7
CDR3nt: TGTGCCAGCAGCCCCGGCGGGAGCAACGCCTACGAGCAGTACTTC
CDR3aa: CASSPGGSNAYEQYF

abundance: -
v_gene: TRBV21-1
len: 16
d_gene: -
j_gene: TRBJ2-5
CDR3nt: -
CDR3aa: CASSNVGGGAGETQYF

abundance: -
v_gene: TRBV11-2
len: 16
d_gene: -
j_gene: TRBJ2-1
CDR3nt: TGTGCCAGCAGTGGACCTCGGGGCGGGTGGGCCAATGAGCAGTTCTTC
CDR3aa: CASSGPRGGWANEQFF

abundance: -
v_gene: TRBV18
len: 16
d_gene: TRBD1
j_gene: TRBJ1-4
CDR3nt: TGTGCCAGCTCACCAACGTCCCAGGGGGCATTTGAAAAACTGTTTTTT
CDR3aa: CASSPTSQGAFEKLFF

abundance: -
v_gene: TRBV9
len: 14
d_gene: -
j_gene: TRBJ2-3
CDR3nt: TGTGCCAGCAGCGTAGCATGGAGCACAGATACGCAGTATTTT
CDR3aa: CASSVAWSTDTQYF

abundance: -
v_gene: TRBV5-4
len: 13
d_gene: -
j_gene: TRBJ1-1
CDR3nt: TGTGCCAGCAGCTTGCAAGCGAACACTGAAGCTTTCTTT
CDR3aa: CASSLQANTEAFF

abundance: -
v_gene: TRBV4-3
len: 16
d_gene: -
j_gene: TRBJ1-2
CDR3nt: TGCGCCAGCAGCCAAGTAGGAACAACCCTTAACTATGGCTACACCTTC
CDR3aa: CASSQVGTTLNYGYTF

abundance: once
v_gene: TRBV7-9
len: 11
d_gene: -
j_gene: TRBJ2-3
CDR3nt: TGTGCCAGCAGATCGACAGATACGCAGTATTTT
CDR3aa: CASRSTDTQYF

abundance: -
v_gene: TRBV6-5
len: 12
d_gene: -
j_gene: TRBJ1-2
CDR3nt: TGTGCCAGCAGTTCAACAACATATGGCTACACCTTC
CDR3aa: CASSSTTYGYTF

abundance: -
v_gene: TRBV6-6
len: 13
d_gene: -
j_gene: TRBJ1-1
CDR3nt: TGTGCCAGCAGTTACTTGAGCACCACTGAAGCTTTCTTT
CDR3aa: CASSYLSTTEAFF